What follows are 6 T cell receptor beta chains derived from one specimen sequenced in a study of cytomegalovirus exposure and HLA in healthy donors (dated by TCRdb to about 2017). Receptors were amplified or captured by the immunoSEQ multiplex PCR assay. What TCRdb holds here is the immuneACCESS table cut down to in-frame rearrangements. Part of the clones is not present; checked against another copy, under half of the missing clones reflect an unresolved V gene, and the others are unexplained. Recorded for this sample are 200,000 or so clones; 88% of them occurred a single time. Just under 3% of the sample goes to the ten largest clones. Specimen: PBMCs. The receptors derive from a woman aged 18-29 years in good health and CMV-seronegative.

The rearrangement uses TRBV27 and TRBJ2-1, with 11 bases fitting TRBD2. The length of the CDR3 is 14 residues. The J segment lost 3 bases and the V segment lost 8 bases, leaving 3 bases of the junction unmatched. Per the germline V gene, CDR1 is MNHEY and CDR2 is SMNVEV (reference sequence). CDR3 DNA sequence: TGTGCCAGCGGCGGACTAGCGGGCTACAATGAGCAGTTCTTC. As protein: CASGGLAGYNEQFF.

V and J are TRBV7-8 and TRBJ2-3; TRBD2 matches at 7 bases. The CDR3 sequence is 15 residues long. The V and J ends lost 5 bases and 3 bases, in that order; junction bases with no gene match: 8. Per germline, CDR1 SGHVS and CDR2 FQNEAQ. The chain's CDR3 is CASSTGGWGTDTQYF. CDR3 DNA sequence: TGTGCCAGCAGCACCGGGGGGTGGGGAACAGATACGCAGTATTTT.

The chain links TRBV6-5 to TRBJ2-7; a weak D match, TRBD2 (6 bases). In germline, CDR1 is MNHEY, CDR2 SVGAGI. The CDR3 contains 15 residues. V was shortened by 5 bases and J by 2 bases, with 16 bases between the two germline ends. CDR3 in amino acids: CASSPPGGIPYEQYF. In nucleotides, the CDR3 is TGTGCCAGCAGTCCCCCGGGCGGGATCCCCTACGAGCAGTACTTC.

This clone is a singleton in its sample. The chain links TRBV4-1 to TRBJ2-3; 9 bases line up with TRBD2. The CDR3 spans 16 residues. V shed 5 bases and J 1 base; nucleotides not matched to a gene: 7. Germline values: CDR1 MGHRA, CDR2 YSYEKL. The CDR3 DNA sequence: TGCGCCAGCAGCTCCTTGGGACTAGCCGGCACAGATACGCAGTATTTT. This codes for CASSSLGLAGTDTQYF.

The chain has TRBV7-2 and TRBJ2-7; no definite D call. Germline V gene lookup returns CDR1 SGHTA and CDR2 FQGNSA. V was clipped by 4 bases and J by 4 bases, with 11 bases between them. This CDR3 has 13 residues. The CDR3 spells CASSSRVGYEQYF. The CDR3 nucleotides read TGTGCCAGCAGCTCTCGTGTCGGTTACGAGCAGTACTTC. Full variable domain (rest looked up from reference TRBV7-2 and TRBJ2-7): GAGVSQSPSNKVTEKGKDVELRCDPISGHTALYWYRQSLGQGLEFLIYFQGNSAPDKSGLPSDRFSAERTGGSVSTLTIQRTQQEDSAVYLCASSSRVGYEQYFGPGTRLTVT.

V is TRBV5-1 and J is TRBJ2-2, with 9 bases that match TRBD1. V lost 6 bases to trimming and J lost 4 bases; unmatched junction nucleotides: 10. This CDR3 comprises 16 residues. Germline-derived CDR1 and CDR2 are SGHRS and YFSETQ. The CDR3: CASTIQGTGPTGELFF. CDR3 sequence (DNA): TGCGCCAGCACCATACAAGGGACAGGGCCCACCGGGGAGCTGTTTTTT.